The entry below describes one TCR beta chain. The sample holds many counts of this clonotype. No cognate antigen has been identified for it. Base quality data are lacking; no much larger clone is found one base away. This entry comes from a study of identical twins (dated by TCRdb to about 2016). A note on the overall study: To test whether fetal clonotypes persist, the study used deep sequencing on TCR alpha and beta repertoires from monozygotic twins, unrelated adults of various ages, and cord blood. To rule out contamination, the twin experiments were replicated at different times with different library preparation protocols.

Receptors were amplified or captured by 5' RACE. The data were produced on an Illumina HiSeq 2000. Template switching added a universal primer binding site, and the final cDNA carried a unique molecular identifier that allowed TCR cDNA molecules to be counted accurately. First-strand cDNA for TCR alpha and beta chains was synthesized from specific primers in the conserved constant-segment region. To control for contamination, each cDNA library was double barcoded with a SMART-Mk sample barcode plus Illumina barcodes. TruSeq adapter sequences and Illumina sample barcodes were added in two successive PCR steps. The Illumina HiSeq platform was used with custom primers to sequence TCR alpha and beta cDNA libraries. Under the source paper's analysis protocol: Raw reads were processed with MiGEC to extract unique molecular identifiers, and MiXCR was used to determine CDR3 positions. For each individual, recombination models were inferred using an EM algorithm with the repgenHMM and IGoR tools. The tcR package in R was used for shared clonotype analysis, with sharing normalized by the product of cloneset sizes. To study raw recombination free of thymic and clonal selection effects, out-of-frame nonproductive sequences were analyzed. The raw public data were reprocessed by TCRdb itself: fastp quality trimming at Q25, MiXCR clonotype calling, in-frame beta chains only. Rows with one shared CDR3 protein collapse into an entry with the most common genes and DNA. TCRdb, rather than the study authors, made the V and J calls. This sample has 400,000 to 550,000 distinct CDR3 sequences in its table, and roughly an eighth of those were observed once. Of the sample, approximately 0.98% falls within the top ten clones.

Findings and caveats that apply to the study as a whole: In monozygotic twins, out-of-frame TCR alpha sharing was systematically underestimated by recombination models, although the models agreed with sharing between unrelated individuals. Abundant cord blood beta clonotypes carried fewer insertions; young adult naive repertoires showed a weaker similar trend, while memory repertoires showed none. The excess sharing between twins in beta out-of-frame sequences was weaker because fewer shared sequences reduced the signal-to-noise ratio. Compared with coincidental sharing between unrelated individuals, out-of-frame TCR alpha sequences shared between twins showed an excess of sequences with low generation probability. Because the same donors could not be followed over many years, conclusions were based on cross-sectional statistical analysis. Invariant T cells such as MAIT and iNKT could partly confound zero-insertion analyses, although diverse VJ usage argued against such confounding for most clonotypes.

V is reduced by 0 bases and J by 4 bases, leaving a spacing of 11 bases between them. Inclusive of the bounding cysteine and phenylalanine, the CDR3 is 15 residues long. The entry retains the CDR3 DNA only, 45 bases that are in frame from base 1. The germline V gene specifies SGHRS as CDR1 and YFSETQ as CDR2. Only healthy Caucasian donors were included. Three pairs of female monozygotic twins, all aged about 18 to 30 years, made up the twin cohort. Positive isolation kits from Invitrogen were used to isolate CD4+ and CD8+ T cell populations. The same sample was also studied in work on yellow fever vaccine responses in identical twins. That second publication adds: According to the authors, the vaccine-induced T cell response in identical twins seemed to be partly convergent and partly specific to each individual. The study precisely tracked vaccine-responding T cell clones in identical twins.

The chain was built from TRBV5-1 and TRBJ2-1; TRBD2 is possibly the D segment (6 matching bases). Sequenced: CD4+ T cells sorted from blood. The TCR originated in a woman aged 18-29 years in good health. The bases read TGCGCCAGCAGCTTGGACGGGGGAGGTTACAATGAGCAGTTCTTC. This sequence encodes CASSLDGGGYNEQFF.